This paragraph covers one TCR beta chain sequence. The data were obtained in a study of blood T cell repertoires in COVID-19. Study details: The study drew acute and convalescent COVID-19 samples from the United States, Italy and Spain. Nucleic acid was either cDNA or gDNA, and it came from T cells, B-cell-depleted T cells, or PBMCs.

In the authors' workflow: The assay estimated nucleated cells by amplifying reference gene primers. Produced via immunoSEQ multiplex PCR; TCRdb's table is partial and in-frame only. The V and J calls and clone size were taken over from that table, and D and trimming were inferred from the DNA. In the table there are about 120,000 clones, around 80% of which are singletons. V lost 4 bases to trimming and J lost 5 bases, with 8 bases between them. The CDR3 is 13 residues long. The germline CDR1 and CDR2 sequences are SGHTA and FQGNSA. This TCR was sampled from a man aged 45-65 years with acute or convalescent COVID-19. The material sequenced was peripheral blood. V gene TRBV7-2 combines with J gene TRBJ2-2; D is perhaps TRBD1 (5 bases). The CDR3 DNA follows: TGTGCCAGCAGCTCGACAGCTACCGGGGAGCTGTTTTTT. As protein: CASSSTATGELFF.